The 11 T cell receptor beta chains below were found in one sample sequenced in a study of blood T cell repertoires in COVID-19. The assay was immunoSEQ multiplex PCR, and TCRdb's table has in-frame clones only and misses some. The data show some 220,000 clones, with roughly 82% seen just once and about 10% held by the top ten. Sequenced: peripheral blood. These receptors all come from a man aged 50-60 years with active or convalescent COVID-19.

The chain couples TRBV4-3 to TRBJ2-7; D is uncertain. Germline lookup yields CDR1 LGHNA and CDR2 YSLEER. The CDR3 totals 15 residues. The V end was cut by 0 bases, the J end by 3 bases, with 12 bases between. In DNA, the CDR3 is TGCGCCAGCAGCCAAGATACCGCGGCGGTCTACGAGCAGTACTTC. As protein: CASSQDTAAVYEQYF.

The V call is TRBV28, the J call TRBJ1-6, with D unresolved. The V end was cut by 4 bases, the J end by 1 base, with 11 bases between. Germline CDR1 MDHEN, CDR2 SYDVKM. The CDR3 length is 16 residues. CDR3 sequence reads: CASSSVGGSYNSPLHF. CDR3 in DNA: TGTGCCAGCAGTTCCGTAGGCGGTTCCTATAATTCACCCCTCCACTTT.

The rearrangement uses TRBV18 and TRBJ1-2; D might be TRBD1 (6 bases). The CDR3 has 15 amino acids. Germline CDR1 and CDR2: KGHSH and LQKENI. The V end was cut by 1 base, the J end by 3 bases, with 12 bases between. The CDR3 sequence is CASSPLAGVDYGYTF. In DNA form, the CDR3 reads TGTGCCAGCTCACCACTGGCAGGGGTTGACTATGGCTACACCTTC.

The chain recombines TRBV6-5 with TRBJ1-2, with 11 nucleotides matching TRBD1. This CDR3 is 14 amino acids long. Germline CDR1 is MNHEY and CDR2 is SVGAGI. V trimming: 5 bases; J trimming: 8 bases; junction bases outside the gene matches: 7. Here the CDR3 reads CASSHGQGAWGYTF. The CDR3 DNA reads as TGTGCCAGCAGTCATGGACAGGGGGCATGGGGCTACACCTTC.

The V and J genes are TRBV4-3 and TRBJ1-3, with TRBD1 matching over 7 bases. Trimming cost V 2 bases and J 0 bases; bases outside gene matches: 10. Germline V gene lookup returns CDR1 LGHNA and CDR2 YSLEER. The length of the CDR3 is 18 residues. In nucleotides, the CDR3 is TGCGCCAGCAGCCAATCTAGTGTCGGGACAGCCTCTGGAAACACCATATATTTT. It yields the protein CASSQSSVGTASGNTIYF.

The chain is built from TRBV10-3 and TRBJ1-4; 7 nucleotides line up with TRBD1. The CDR3 has 15 amino acids. Germline-derived CDR1 and CDR2 are ENHRY and SYGVKD. V lost 10 bases to trimming and J lost 8 bases; unmatched junction nucleotides: 16. The CDR3 here is CATSTSGGQNEKLFF. In nucleotides, the CDR3 is TGTGCCACTTCAACTTCAGGGGGACAGAACGAAAAACTGTTTTTT.

This sequence joins TRBV6-4 and TRBJ1-6, with unresolved D. Looked up from germline, CDR1 is MRHNA and CDR2 is SNTAGT. V was trimmed by 5 bases and J by 7 bases, leaving 9 bases between them. The CDR3 runs 13 residues. The chain's CDR3 is CASSPSENSPLHF. The DNA of the CDR3 is TGTGCCAGCAGTCCGTCAGAAAATTCACCCCTCCACTTT.

V usage is TRBV7-2 and J usage is TRBJ2-1; 11 bases map to TRBD1. Germline assignment: CDR1 SGHTA and CDR2 FQGNSA. The J segment lost 2 bases and the V segment lost 5 bases, leaving 5 bases of the junction unmatched. The CDR3 covers 16 residues. The CDR3 region has the DNA TGTGCCAGCAGCCCACCGGGACAGGGGGCCTACAATGAGCAGTTCTTC. It codes for CASSPPGQGAYNEQFF.

This chain connects TRBV4-3 to TRBJ2-2, with 8 bases fitting TRBD2. Looked up from germline, CDR1 is LGHNA and CDR2 is YSLEER. This CDR3 contains 15 residues. V lost 9 bases, J lost 6 bases, and 12 bases stayed unmatched. CDR3 sequence (DNA): TGCGCCAGTTCAAAGTCGGGGGGGCAGGCCGGGGAGCTGTTTTTT. Its translation is CASSKSGGQAGELFF.

The chain has TRBV5-6 and TRBJ2-3, with D possibly matching TRBD2 (6 bases). The CDR3 runs 16 residues. Germline V CDR1 and CDR2: SGHDT, YYEEEE. Trimming took off 4 bases at V and 3 bases at J, with 18 bases between the two ends. CDR3 sequence: CASSPWGTSSTDTQYF. As DNA, the CDR3 is TGTGCCAGCAGCCCCTGGGGCACTAGCAGTACAGATACGCAGTATTTT.

The genes are TRBV20-1 and TRBJ2-7; D is perhaps TRBD2 (6 bases). The ends were cut back, 3 bases at V and 0 bases at J, with 12 bases in the middle. The CDR3 is made up of 14 amino acids. Germline lookup yields CDR1 DFQATT and CDR2 SNEGSKA (reference sequence). CDR3 DNA sequence: TGCAGTGCTAGTAGCGGCCTCAGCTCCTACGAGCAGTACTTC. The encoded protein is CSASSGLSSYEQYF.